This TCR beta chain was sequenced during a study of blood T cell repertoires in COVID-19 (dated by TCRdb to between 2020 and 2021). Broadly, across the study: Samples from collaborators originated in the United States, Italy and Spain and spanned both the acute and convalescent phases of COVID-19. The prospective study material was composed of cDNA or gDNA derived from T cells, B-cell-depleted T cells, or PBMCs. The dataset comprised deeply sampled blood TCRbeta repertoires from subjects exposed to, actively infected with, or recovered from COVID-19. The repertoires were released in a freely available public database meant as a resource for research on the immune response to SARS-CoV-2. The samples were drawn from two sources: the first 160 participants of the ongoing ImmuneRACE study, and about 1,300 subjects contributed by 6 global collaborators. The sample metadata nearly always contained a de-identified subject ID, COVID-19 status, age in years and sex. Where available, HLA class I and class II types were taken from metadata supplied by the sample provider and were not determined by assay-based typing.

In the prospective study, participants were 18 to 89 years old, resided in about two dozen geographic areas of the United States, and were enrolled through a virtual design. Cohort assignment in the prospective study relied on participant-reported clinical history from a screening survey and a study questionnaire. Recovered participants in ImmuneRACE Cohort 3 were defined as having two consecutive negative NP/OP PCR tests, clearance from a healthcare professional, or resolution of symptoms. Each participant in the prospective study had whole blood, serum and a nasopharyngeal or oropharyngeal swab collected by mobile phlebotomists. Over a 2-month period, participants in the prospective study had the option of providing additional blood draws and questionnaires. Blood samples from the prospective study were shipped frozen or at room temperature prior to DNA extraction. The paper as a whole reports these results and caveats: The amount of clinical and demographic metadata varied by source and participant and was provided uncurated.

The immunoSEQ Assay, a bias-controlled multiplex PCR, was used to amplify TCRbeta CDR3 regions from genomic DNA. The published analysis was carried out like this. Within the assay, amplification of reference gene primers was used to estimate how many nucleated cells each sample contained. To quantify the absolute abundance of each unique TCRbeta CDR3 rearrangement, sequence reads were collapsed and filtered. For each sample, productive Simpson clonality was calculated as the square root of Simpson's diversity index over productive rearrangements. The source is immuneACCESS, and TCRdb retained only in-frame sequences with V and J called. Part of the clones is not carried over; for the studies checked, unresolved V genes explain less than half of this, and the remainder is unexplained. The DNA was the basis for D and trimming; V, J and clone size are from that table. The sample has about 180,000 clones on record, around 88% of them singletons. The ten biggest clones cover roughly 8.7% of the sample.

Trimming takes 3 bases from V and 0 bases from J, and the germline ends sit 8 bases apart. Including the terminal cysteine and phenylalanine, the CDR3 comprises 14 residues. The only DNA kept is the CDR3, 42 bases in frame from the first base. For CDR1 and CDR2, the germline V gene lists SGHRS and YFSETQ. About this clone: The antigen it binds to is not known. No much larger clonotype is one base removed from it; base qualities were not supplied.

Specimen: PBMCs or T cells enriched from blood (not recorded which). The V and J segments used are TRBV5-1 and TRBJ2-3; the best D guess is TRBD2, with 6 bases matching. The receptor was derived from a woman aged 30 to 39 who had recovered from COVID-19. The CDR3 is CASSSGTSTDTQYF. The nucleotide sequence reads as follows: TGCGCCAGCAGCTCCGGGACTAGCACAGATACGCAGTATTTT.